The present TCR beta chain was sequenced within a study of response to subunit inactivated influenza vaccine. Findings and caveats of the study: Authors suggested seasonal influenza vaccinations each recruit few new T cells.

The V gene lost 4 bases and the J gene lost 1 base, with 22 bases spanning the gap. From germline, CDR1 is SGHDN and CDR2 FVKESK. This CDR3 comprises 18 residues. This clonotype was observed a handful of times. What it binds is not known. Via MiXCR, TCRdb re-called the RT-PCR reads, giving one row per CDR3 protein. The data hold some 540,000 distinct CDR3 sequences, with approximately 24% observed a single time. The sample was also linked to a second study, of T cells expressing NK-cell markers. This second study notes: Researchers built TCR beta cDNA using 5'RACE template switching with UMIs. TCR beta repertoires came from sorted CD3+CD56+NKG2C+, CD3+CD56+NKG2C- and CD3+CD56-NKG2C+ T cells. HCMV specificity of expanded NKG2C+ T cell clones remained unclear.

This receptor was taken from a man aged 50 or older who received an inactivated influenza vaccine. The specimen comprised CD4+ T cells sorted from PBMCs, sampled roughly 12 days after vaccination. The chain carries TRBV14 and TRBJ2-5; TRBD1 might be the D (6 bases). For the CDR3, the DNA is TGTGCCAGCAGCCCTCAAATCCCAGGAAAGGGGGTCCAAGAGACCCAGTACTTC. Translation gives CASSPQIPGKGVQETQYF.